This T cell receptor (beta chain) was sequenced during a study of shared clonotypes between healthy human individuals. The wider study: Plates per donor: three CD4 naive, three CD4 memory, two CD8 naive, one CD8 memory.

Study results and caveats: Approximately 4.6% of naive CD4 clonotypes were shared across several donors.

Those who donated were healthy HIV-negative adults, with no recent acute infections or vaccinations reported. Per germline, CDR1 LGHNA and CDR2 YSLEER. After removal of 0 bases from V and 5 bases from J, the junction contained 1 base not matched to a gene. The CDR3 sequence is 13 residues long. For every subset, genomic DNA was evenly distributed across several immunoSEQ plates. Sequencing used immunoSEQ multiplex PCR; TCRdb keeps in-frame clones, though not all of them. The sample records roughly 1,100,000 clones, 65% to 80% being singletons. Of note for this clone: Its antigen is not known.

The genes are TRBV4-3 and TRBJ2-7, with 7 bases identical to TRBD2. The sequenced material came from memory CD4+ T cells sorted from blood. The subset is: CD45RA-negative fraction. The sequence derives from a man between 18 and 35 years old in good health. The CDR3 DNA follows: TGCGCCAGCAGCCAAGATCGGGGGGACGAGCAGTACTTC. Amino acid sequence: CASSQDRGDEQYF.